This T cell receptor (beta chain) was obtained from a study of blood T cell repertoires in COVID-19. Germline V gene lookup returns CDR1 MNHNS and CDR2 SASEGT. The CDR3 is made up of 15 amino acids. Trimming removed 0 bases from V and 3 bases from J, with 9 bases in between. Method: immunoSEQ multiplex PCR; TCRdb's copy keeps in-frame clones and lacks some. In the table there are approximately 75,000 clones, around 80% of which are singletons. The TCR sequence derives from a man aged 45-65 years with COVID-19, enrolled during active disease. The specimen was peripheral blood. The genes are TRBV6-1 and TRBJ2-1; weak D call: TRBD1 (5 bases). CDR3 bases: TGTGCCAGCAGTGAAGCGAAAGACAGCTACAATGAGCAGTTCTTC. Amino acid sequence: CASSEAKDSYNEQFF.